This T cell receptor beta chain was identified during a study of blood T cell repertoires in COVID-19. Study in general: From the United States, Italy and Spain came samples of acute and convalescent COVID-19.

In the original workflow: By means of reference gene primer amplification, nucleated cell counts were estimated. Sequenced by immunoSEQ multiplex PCR; TCRdb stores in-frame clones only, minus some. V, J and clone size derive from that table, while D and trimming were established from the DNA sequence. The table has roughly 130,000 clones, 70% to 85% seen once. The CDR3 loop spans 16 amino acids. V was shortened by 5 bases and J by 3 bases, with 19 bases between the two germline ends. Germline assignment: CDR1 LNHDA and CDR2 SQIVND (reference sequence). Sequences were obtained from peripheral blood. This sequence originates from a woman in her sixties or seventies with acute or convalescent COVID-19. The J gene is TRBJ1-1, the V gene TRBV19; the D gene is possibly TRBD1 (5 bases). CDR3 protein: CASSGVGGTGDTEAFF. For the CDR3, the DNA is TGTGCCAGTAGTGGAGTCGGGGGGACGGGGGACACTGAAGCTTTCTTT. Combining the CDR3 with reference TRBV19 and TRBJ1-1 gives the whole variable domain DGGITQSPKYLFRKEGQNVTLSCEQNLNHDAMYWYRQDPGQGLRLIYYSQIVNDFQKGDIAEGYSVSREKKESFPLTVTSAQKNPTAFYLCASSGVGGTGDTEAFFGQGTRLTVV.